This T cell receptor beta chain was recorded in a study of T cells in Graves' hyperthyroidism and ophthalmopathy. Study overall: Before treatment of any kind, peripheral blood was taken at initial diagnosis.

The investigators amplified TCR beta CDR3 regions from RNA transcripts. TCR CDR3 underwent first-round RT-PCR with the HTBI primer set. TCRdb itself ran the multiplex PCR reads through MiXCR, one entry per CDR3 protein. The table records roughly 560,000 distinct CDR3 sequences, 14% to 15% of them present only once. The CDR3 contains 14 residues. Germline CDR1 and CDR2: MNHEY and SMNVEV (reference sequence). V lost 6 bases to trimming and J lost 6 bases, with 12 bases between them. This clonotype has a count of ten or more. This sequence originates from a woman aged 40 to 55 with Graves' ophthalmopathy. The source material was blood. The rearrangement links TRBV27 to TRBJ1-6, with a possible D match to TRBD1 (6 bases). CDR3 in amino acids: CASSRQDSNSPLHF. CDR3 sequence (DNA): TGTGCCAGCAGCAGACAGGACAGTAATTCACCCCTCCACTTT.